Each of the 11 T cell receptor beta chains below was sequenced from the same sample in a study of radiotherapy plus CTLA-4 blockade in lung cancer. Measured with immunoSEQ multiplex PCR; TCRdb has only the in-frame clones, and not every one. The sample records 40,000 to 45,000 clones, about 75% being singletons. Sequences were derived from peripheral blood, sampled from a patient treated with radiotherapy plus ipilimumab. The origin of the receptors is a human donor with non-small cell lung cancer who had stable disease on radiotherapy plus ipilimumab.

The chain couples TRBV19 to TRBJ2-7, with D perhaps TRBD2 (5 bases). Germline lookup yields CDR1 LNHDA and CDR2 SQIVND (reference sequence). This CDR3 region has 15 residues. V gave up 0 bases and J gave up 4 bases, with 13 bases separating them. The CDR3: CASSIENGRRYEQYF. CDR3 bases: TGTGCCAGTAGTATAGAGAACGGCCGGAGGTACGAGCAGTACTTC. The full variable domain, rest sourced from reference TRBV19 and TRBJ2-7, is DGGITQSPKYLFRKEGQNVTLSCEQNLNHDAMYWYRQDPGQGLRLIYYSQIVNDFQKGDIAEGYSVSREKKESFPLTVTSAQKNPTAFYLCASSIENGRRYEQYFGPGTRLTVT.

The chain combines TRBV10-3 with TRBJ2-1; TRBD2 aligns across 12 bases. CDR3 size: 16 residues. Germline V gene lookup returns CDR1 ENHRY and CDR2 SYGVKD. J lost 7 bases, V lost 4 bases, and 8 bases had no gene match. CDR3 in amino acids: CAISGATSGGGNEQFF. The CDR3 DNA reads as TGTGCCATCAGTGGCGCGACTAGCGGGGGAGGGAATGAGCAGTTCTTC.

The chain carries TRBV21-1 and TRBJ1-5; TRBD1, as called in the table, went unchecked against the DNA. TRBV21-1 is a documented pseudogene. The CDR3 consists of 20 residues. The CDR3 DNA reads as TGTGCCAGCCAAGGGAAGTTGGGCCACTCAGGGGGTTGTTTTAATCAGCCCCAGCATTTT. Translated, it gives CASQGKLGHSGGCFNQPQHF.

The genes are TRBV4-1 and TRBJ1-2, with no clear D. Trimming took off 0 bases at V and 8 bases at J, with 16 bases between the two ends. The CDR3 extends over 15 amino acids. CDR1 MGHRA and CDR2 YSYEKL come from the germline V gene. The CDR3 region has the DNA TGCGCCAGCAGCCAAGACGAGGGAAGGAGTTACGGCTACACCTTC. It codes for CASSQDEGRSYGYTF.

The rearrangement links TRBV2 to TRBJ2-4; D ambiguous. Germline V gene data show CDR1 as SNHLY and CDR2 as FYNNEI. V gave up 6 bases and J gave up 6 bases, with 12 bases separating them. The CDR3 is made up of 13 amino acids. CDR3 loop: CASRITFGNIQYF. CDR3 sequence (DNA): TGTGCCAGCAGGATAACCTTCGGAAACATTCAGTACTTC. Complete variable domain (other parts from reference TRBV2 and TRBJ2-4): EPEVTQTPSHQVTQMGQEVILRCVPISNHLYFYWYRQILGQKVEFLVSFYNNEISEKSEIFDDQFSVERPDGSNFTLKIRSTKLEDSAMYFCASRITFGNIQYFGAGTRLSVL.

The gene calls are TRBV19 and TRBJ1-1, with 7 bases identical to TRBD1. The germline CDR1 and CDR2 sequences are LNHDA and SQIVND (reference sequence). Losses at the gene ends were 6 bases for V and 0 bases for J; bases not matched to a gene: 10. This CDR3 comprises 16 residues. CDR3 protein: CASRPTGDHMNTEAFF. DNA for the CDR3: TGTGCCAGTAGACCAACAGGGGACCACATGAACACTGAAGCTTTCTTT.

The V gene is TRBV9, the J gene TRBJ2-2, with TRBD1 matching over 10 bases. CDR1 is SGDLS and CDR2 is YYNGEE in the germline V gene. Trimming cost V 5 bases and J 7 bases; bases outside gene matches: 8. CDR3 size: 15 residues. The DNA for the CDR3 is TGTGCCAGCAGTTCACGGGGGACAGGGGACGGGGAGCTGTTTTTT. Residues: CASSSRGTGDGELFF. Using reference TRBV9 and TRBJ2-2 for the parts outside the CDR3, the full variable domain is DSGVTQTPKHLITATGQRVTLRCSPRSGDLSVYWYQQSLDQGLQFLIQYYNGEERAKGNILERFSAQQFPDLHSELNLSSLELGDSALYFCASSSRGTGDGELFFGEGSRLTVL.

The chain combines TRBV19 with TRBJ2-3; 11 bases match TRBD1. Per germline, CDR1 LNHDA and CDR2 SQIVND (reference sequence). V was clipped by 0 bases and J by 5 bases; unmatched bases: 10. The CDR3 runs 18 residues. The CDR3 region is CASSIDGWDRGTGDTQYF. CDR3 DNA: TGTGCCAGTAGTATAGATGGTTGGGACAGGGGGACAGGAGATACGCAGTATTTT.

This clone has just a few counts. Here the CDR3 reads CASSAGTGPYEQYF. DNA for the CDR3: TGCGCCAGCAGCGCCGGGACAGGGCCTTACGAGCAGTACTTC. V is TRBV5-1 and J is TRBJ2-7, with TRBD1 matching over 9 bases. The V gene's germline CDR1 is SGHRS and CDR2 YFSETQ. The J segment lost 4 bases and the V segment lost 4 bases, leaving 6 bases of the junction unmatched. The CDR3 extends over 14 amino acids.

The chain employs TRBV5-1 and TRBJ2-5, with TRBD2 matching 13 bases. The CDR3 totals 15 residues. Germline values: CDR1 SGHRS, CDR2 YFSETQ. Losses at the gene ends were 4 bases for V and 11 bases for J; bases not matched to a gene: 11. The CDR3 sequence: CASSQLAGGGQEQYF. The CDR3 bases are TGCGCCAGCAGCCAACTAGCGGGGGGGGGCCAGGAGCAGTACTTC.

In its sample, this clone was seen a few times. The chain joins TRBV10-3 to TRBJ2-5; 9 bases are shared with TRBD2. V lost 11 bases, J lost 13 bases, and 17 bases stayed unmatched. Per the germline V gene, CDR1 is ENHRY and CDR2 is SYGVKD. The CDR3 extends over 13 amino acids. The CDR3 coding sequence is TGTGCCTCACAATCACAGCTAGCGGGGTATTGGTACTTC. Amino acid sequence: CASQSQLAGYWYF.